A single T cell receptor (beta chain) is shown here with its context. Other DNA sequences in this sample translate to the same CDR3. The data stem from a study of shared clonotypes between healthy human individuals. This CDR3 has 14 amino acids. The junction had 0 bases not matched to a gene; V was cut back by 0 bases and J by 5 bases. Germline V gene lookup returns CDR1 SGHRS and CDR2 YFSETQ. Once extracted for a subset, genomic DNA was divided evenly among several immunoSEQ plates. Unsorted PBMCs provided DNA that was sequenced on ten immunoSEQ deep assay plates. Method: immunoSEQ multiplex PCR; TCRdb's copy keeps in-frame clones and lacks some. This sample has about 480,000 clones; about 79% occur once, and the top ten carry 12%.

Material: PBMCs. The chain recombines TRBV5-1 with TRBJ2-3; 10 bases are a match to TRBD2. This TCR was recovered from a woman aged 40 to 55 in good health. Some clones in this sample may be carry-over from other donors' samples. In DNA form, the CDR3 reads TGCGCCAGCAGCTTGGGACTAGCGGGAGATACGCAGTATTTT. Translating gives CASSLGLAGDTQYF.